Only a few counts were recorded for the clone carrying this TCR beta chain. This record belongs to a study of cytomegalovirus exposure and HLA in healthy donors. Libraries were prepared by immunoSEQ multiplex PCR; TCRdb keeps only in-frame clonotypes and omits some of them. The data show about 98,000 clones, with about 95% seen just once and 0.7% to 0.9% held by the top ten. The CDR3 spans 16 residues. CDR1 and CDR2 from the germline V gene are LGHNA and YSLEER. V lost 0 bases and J lost 0, with 6 bases in between. The V and J genes are TRBV4-3 and TRBJ2-6, with D unresolved. This receptor was taken from a woman between 18 and 29 years old in good health and CMV-seronegative. Material for sequencing was PBMCs. Here the CDR3 DNA reads TGCGCCAGCAGCCAAGAGGTCGGCTCTGGGGCCAACGTCCTGACTTTC. It yields the protein CASSQEVGSGANVLTF.